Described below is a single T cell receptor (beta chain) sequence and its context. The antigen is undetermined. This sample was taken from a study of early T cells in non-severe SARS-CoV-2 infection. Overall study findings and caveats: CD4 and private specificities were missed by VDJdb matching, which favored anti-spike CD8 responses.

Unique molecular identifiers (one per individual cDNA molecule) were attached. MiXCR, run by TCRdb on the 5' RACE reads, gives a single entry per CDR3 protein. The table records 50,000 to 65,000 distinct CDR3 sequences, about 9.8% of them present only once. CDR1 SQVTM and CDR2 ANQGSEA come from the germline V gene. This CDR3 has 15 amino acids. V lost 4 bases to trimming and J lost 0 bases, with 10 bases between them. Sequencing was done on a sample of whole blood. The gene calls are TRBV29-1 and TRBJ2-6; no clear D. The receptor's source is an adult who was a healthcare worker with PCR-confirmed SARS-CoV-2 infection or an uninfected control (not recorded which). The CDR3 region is CSVAIPGSGANVLTF. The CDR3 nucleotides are TGCAGCGTTGCCATTCCAGGCTCTGGGGCCAACGTCCTGACTTTC.